This T cell receptor beta chain came from a study of T cell responses to AZD1222 COVID-19 vaccine. Study-level results: Unmutated variant regions are reportedly targeted by nearly half of spike-specific TCRs. With dominance at 160-218 and 743-854, vaccine-associated CD4 TCRs spanned spike. There were repertoire samples only from the period after the peak T cell response. Of the AZD1222 recipients, only 5 to 7 were seropositive at baseline.

Method: immunoSEQ multiplex PCR; TCRdb's copy keeps in-frame clones and lacks some. The sample has 150,000 to 200,000 clones, approximately 92% seen once. Regarding this clone: The antigen is not known.

The CDR3 has 14 residues. The germline V gene encodes CDR1 MDHEN and CDR2 SYDVKM. Trimming cost V 5 bases and J 4 bases, with 14 bases left between them. The sample here was peripheral blood, taken on day 0 of AZD1222 vaccination. The sequence derives from an adult in good health. The chain uses TRBV28 and TRBJ1-1; tentative D call: TRBD1 (6 bases). The CDR3 region is CASSPPQGGTEAFF. CDR3 in DNA: TGTGCCAGCAGTCCCCCCCAAGGGGGCACTGAAGCTTTCTTT.